This TCR beta chain was observed in a study of shared clonotypes between healthy human individuals. Study results and limitations: A handful of donors held about 4.6% of naive CD4 clonotypes in common. Rarefaction curves obtained for sorted subsets showed sequencing incomplete despite large depth.

Only in-frame clones appear in the TCRdb table, and some are missing; sequencing was by immunoSEQ multiplex PCR. Found here are around 2,000,000 clones, roughly 95% of them singletons; the top ten hold 1.1%. Terminally differentiated effector memory CD45RA+ cells were left out of the naive CD8 fraction, which was CD45RO-negative and positively selected for CCR7. To note about this clone: The antigen remains unidentified.

This CDR3 is 16 amino acids long. Per the germline V gene, CDR1 is SGHTS and CDR2 is YDEGEE. Trimming took off 4 bases at V and 4 bases at J, with 18 bases between the two ends. The TCR comes from a man aged 18 to 29 in good health. Sequenced material: naive CD8+ T cells sorted from blood. V is TRBV5-8 and J is TRBJ1-3; TRBD1 is a possible D gene (5 bases). As DNA, the CDR3 is TGTGCCAGCAGCCCCCACGGGGGGACGGAAGGAAACACCATATATTTT. Its protein is CASSPHGGTEGNTIYF.